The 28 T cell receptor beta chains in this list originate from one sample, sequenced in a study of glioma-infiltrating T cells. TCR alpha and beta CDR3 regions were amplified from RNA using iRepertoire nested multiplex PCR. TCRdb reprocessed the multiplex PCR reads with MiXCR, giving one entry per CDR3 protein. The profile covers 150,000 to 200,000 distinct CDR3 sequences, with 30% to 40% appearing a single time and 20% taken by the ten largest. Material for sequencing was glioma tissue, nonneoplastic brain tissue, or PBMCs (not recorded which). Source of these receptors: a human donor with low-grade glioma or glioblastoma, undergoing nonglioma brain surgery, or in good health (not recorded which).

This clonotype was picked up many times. The CDR3 DNA is TGTGCCAGCAGCCAGGGGACTGAAGCTTTCTTT. It yields the protein CASSQGTEAFF. This chain uses TRBV6-2 or TRBV6-3 with TRBJ1-1; D is possibly TRBD1 (6 bases). There are 11 residues in the CDR3. The germline V gene encodes CDR1 MNHEY and CDR2 SVGEGT. The V end was cut by 6 bases, the J end by 5 bases, with 7 bases between.

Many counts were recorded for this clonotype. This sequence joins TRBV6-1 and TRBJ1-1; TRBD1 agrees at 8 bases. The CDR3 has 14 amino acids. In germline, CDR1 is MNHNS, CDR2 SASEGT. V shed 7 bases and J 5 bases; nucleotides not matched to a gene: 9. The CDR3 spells CASTLQGARTEAFF. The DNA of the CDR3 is TGTGCCAGCACCCTGCAGGGGGCGCGGACTGAAGCTTTCTTT.

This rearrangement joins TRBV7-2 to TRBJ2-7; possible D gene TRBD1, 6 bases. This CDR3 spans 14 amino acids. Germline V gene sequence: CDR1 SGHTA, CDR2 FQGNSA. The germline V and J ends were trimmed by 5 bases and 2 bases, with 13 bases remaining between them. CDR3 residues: CASSHLGQPYEQYF. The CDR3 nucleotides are TGTGCCAGCAGCCACCTCGGACAGCCCTACGAGCAGTACTTC. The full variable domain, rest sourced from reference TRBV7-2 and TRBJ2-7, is GAGVSQSPSNKVTEKGKDVELRCDPISGHTALYWYRQSLGQGLEFLIYFQGNSAPDKSGLPSDRFSAERTGGSVSTLTIQRTQQEDSAVYLCASSHLGQPYEQYFGPGTRLTVT.

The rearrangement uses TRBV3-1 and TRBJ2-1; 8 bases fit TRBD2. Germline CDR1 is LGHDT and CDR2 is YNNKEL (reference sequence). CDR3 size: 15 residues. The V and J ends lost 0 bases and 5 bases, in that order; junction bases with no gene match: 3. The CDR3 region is CASSQDREGHNEQFF. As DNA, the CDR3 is TGTGCCAGCAGCCAAGATCGGGAGGGTCACAATGAGCAGTTCTTC.

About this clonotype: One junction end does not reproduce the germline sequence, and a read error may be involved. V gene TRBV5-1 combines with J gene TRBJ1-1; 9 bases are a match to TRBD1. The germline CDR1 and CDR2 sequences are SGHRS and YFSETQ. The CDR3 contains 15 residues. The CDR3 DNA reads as TGCGCCAGCAGTTTGGACAGGGGAAGGGTCACTGAAGCTTTCTTT. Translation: CASSLDRGRVTEAFF.

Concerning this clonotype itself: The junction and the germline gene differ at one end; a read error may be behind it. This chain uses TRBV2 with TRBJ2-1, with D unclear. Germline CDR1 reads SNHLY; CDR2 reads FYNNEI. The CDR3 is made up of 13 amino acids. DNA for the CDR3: TGTGCCAGCAGTGCGGTACCATACAATGAGCAGTCCTTC. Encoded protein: CASSAVPYNEQSF.

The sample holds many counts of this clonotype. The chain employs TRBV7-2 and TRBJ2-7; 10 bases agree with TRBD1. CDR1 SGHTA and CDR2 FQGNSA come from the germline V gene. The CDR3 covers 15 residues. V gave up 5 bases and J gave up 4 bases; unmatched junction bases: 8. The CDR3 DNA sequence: TGTGCCAGCAGCCGGGAAGACAGGGGGCGGTACGAGCAGTACTTC. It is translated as CASSREDRGRYEQYF.

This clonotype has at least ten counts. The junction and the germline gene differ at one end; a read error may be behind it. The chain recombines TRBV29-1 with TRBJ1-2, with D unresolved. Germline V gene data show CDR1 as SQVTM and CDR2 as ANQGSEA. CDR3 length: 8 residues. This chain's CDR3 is CSVEGQVF. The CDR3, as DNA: TGCAGCGTTGAAGGGCAAGTCTTC.

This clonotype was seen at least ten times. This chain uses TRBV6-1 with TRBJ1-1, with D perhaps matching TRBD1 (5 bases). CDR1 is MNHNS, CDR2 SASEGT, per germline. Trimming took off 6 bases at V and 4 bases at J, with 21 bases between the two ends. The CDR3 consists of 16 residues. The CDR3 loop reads CASRRNRMVGSTEAFF. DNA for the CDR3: TGTGCCAGCAGAAGGAACAGGATGGTCGGGAGCACTGAAGCTTTCTTT.

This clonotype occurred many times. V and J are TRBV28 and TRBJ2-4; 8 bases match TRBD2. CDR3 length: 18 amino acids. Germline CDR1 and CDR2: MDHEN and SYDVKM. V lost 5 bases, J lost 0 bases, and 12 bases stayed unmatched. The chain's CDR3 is CASSLRGGALIAKNIQYF. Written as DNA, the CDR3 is TGTGCCAGCAGTCTACGGGGGGGGGCGCTGATAGCCAAAAACATTCAGTACTTC. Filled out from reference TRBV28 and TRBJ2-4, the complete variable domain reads DVKVTQSSRYLVKRTGEKVFLECVQDMDHENMFWYRQDPGLGLRLIYFSYDVKMKEKGDIPEGYSVSREKKERFSLILESASTNQTSMYLCASSLRGGALIAKNIQYFGAGTRLSVL.

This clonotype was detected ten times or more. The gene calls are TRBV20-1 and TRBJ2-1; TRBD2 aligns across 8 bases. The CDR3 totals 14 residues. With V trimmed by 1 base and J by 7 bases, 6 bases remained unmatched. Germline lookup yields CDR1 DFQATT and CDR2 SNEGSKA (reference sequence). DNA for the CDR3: TGCAGTGCTAGAGTTAGCGGGATTGTGAATGAGCAGTTCTTC. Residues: CSARVSGIVNEQFF.

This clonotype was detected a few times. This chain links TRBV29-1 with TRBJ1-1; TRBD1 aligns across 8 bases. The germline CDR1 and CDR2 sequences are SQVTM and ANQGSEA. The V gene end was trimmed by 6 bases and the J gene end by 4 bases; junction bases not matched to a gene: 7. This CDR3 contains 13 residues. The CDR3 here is CSVNRGWITEAFF. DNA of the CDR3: TGCAGCGTCAACAGGGGGTGGATCACTGAAGCTTTCTTT.

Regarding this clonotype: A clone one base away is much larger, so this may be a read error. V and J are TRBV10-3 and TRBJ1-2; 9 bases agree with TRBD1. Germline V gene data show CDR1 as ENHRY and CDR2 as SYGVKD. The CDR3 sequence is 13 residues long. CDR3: CDVTDRGSGGYTF. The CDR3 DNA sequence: TGTGACGTGACGGACAGGGGTTCAGGTGGCTACACCTTC.

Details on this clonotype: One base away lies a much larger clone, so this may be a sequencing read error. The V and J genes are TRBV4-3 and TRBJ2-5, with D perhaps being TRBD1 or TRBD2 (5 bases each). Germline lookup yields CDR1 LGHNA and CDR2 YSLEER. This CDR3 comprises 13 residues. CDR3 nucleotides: TGCGCCAGCAGCCAATACGAAGGGGAGACCCAGTCCTTC. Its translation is CASSQYEGETQSF.

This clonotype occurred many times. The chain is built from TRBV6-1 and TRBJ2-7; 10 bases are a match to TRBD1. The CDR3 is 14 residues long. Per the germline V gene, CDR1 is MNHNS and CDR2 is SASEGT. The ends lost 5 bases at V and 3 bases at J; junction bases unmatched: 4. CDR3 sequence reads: CASSHDRGRYEQYF. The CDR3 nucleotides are TGTGCCAGCAGTCATGACAGGGGGCGCTACGAGCAGTACTTC.

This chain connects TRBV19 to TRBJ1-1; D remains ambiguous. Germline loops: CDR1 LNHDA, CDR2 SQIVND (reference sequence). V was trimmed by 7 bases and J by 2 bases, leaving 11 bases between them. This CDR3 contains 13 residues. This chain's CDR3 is CASNEARNTEAFF. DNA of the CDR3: TGTGCCAGTAACGAAGCCCGTAACACTGAAGCTTTCTTT. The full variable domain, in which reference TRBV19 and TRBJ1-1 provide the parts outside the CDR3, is DGGITQSPKYLFRKEGQNVTLSCEQNLNHDAMYWYRQDPGQGLRLIYYSQIVNDFQKGDIAEGYSVSREKKESFPLTVTSAQKNPTAFYLCASNEARNTEAFFGQGTRLTVV.

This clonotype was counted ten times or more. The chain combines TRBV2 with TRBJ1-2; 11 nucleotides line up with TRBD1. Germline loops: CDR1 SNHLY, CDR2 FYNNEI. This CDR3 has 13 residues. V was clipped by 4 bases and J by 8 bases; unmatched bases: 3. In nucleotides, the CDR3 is TGTGCCAGCAGTGGGGGACAGGGGGTCGGCTACACCTTC. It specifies CASSGGQGVGYTF.

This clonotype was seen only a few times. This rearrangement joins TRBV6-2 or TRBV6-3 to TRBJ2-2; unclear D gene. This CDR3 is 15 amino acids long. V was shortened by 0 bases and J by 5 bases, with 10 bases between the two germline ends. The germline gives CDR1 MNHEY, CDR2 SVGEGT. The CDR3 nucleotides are TGTGCCAGCAGTTACTCGAGTAGTCGGACCGGGGAGCTGTTTTTT. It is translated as CASSYSSSRTGELFF.

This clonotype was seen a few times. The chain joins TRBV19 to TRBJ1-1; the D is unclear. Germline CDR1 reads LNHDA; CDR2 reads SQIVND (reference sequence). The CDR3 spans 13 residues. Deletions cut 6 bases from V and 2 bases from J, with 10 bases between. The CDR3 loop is CASRYSDNTEAFF. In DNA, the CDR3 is TGTGCCAGTAGGTACTCGGATAACACTGAAGCTTTCTTT.

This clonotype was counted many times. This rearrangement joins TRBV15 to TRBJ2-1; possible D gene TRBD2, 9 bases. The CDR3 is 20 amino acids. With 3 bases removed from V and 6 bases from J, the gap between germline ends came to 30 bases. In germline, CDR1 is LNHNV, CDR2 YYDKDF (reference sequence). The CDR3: CATSSRFGQGGRASRNEQFF. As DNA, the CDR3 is TGTGCCACCAGCAGTCGCTTTGGACAGGGCGGGAGGGCCAGTCGCAATGAGCAGTTCTTC.

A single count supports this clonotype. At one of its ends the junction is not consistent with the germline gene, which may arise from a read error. The CDR3 loop reads CASSLGPSPYNEQLF. CDR3 in DNA: TGTGCCAGCAGCTTAGGGCCCAGCCCCTACAATGAGCAGCTCTTC. The chain is built from TRBV27 and TRBJ2-1; D gene ambiguous. The CDR3 consists of 15 residues. Per the germline V gene, CDR1 is MNHEY and CDR2 is SMNVEV (reference sequence).

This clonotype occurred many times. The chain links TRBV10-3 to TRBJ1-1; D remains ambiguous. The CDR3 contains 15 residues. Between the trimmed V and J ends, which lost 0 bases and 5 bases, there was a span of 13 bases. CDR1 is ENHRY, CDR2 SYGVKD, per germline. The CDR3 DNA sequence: TGTGCCATCAGTGAGTCGACCCCTAAAGCGACTGAAGCTTTCTTT. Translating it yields CAISESTPKATEAFF.

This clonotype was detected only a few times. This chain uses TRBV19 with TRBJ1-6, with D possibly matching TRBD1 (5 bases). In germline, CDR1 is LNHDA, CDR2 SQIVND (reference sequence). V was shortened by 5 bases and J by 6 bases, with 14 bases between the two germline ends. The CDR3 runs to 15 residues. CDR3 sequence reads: CASSPPQGRNSPLHF. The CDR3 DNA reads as TGTGCCAGTAGTCCACCGCAGGGACGTAATTCACCCCTCCACTTT.

CDR3 coding DNA: TGTGCCAGCAGTATACAGGATTTGGAGGAGACCCAGTACTTC. Protein: CASSIQDLEETQYF. The chain joins TRBV7-9 to TRBJ2-5, with D tentatively TRBD1 (5 bases). CDR1 and CDR2 (germline): SEHNR, FQNEAQ (reference sequence). The CDR3 length is 14 residues. V was trimmed by 6 bases and J by 5 bases, leaving 16 bases between them.

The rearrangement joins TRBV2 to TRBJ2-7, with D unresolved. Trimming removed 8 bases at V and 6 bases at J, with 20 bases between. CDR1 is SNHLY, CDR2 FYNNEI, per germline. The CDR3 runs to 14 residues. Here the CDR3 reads CASGRYGLGVEQYF. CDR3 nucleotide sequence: TGTGCCAGCGGCCGGTACGGCCTTGGTGTCGAGCAGTACTTC.

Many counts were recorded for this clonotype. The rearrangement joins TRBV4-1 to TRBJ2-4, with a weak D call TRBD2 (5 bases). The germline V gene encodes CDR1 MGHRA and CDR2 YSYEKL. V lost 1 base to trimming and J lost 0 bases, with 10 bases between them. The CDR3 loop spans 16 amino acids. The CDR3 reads CASSQGQRIAKNIQYF. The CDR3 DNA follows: TGCGCCAGCAGCCAAGGTCAGCGGATAGCCAAAAACATTCAGTACTTC.

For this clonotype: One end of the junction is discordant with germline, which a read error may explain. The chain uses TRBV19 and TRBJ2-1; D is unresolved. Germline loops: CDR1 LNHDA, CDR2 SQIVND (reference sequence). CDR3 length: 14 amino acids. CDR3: CTSSMGTTYNEQFF. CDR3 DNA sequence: TGTACCAGTAGTATGGGAACAACCTACAATGAGCAGTTCTTC. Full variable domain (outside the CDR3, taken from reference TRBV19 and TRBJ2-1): DGGITQSPKYLFRKEGQNVTLSCEQNLNHDAMYWYRQDPGQGLRLIYYSQIVNDFQKGDIAEGYSVSREKKESFPLTVTSAQKNPTAFYLCTSSMGTTYNEQFFGPGTRLTVL.

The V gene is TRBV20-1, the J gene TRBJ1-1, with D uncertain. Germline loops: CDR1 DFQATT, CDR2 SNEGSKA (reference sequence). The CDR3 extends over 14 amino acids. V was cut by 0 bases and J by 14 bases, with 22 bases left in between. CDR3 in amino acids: CSARDSFTSYEQFF. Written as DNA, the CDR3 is TGCAGTGCTAGAGACTCTTTCACGTCCTACGAGCAGTTCTTT.